Listed below are T cell receptor beta chains from one sample, sequenced in a study of T cell changes during pregnancy in multiple sclerosis. Some clones are missing from TCRdb's copy, which holds only in-frame ones; the method was immunoSEQ multiplex PCR. The table lists about 29,000 clones, around 91% of them singletons, with over 5.5% in the top ten. This specimen consisted of CD8+ T cells from peripheral blood mononuclear cells, obtained after pregnancy. The receptors derive from a female donor with multiple sclerosis, enrolled in a pregnancy study. CDR3s include the opening cysteine and the closing phenylalanine or tryptophan.

J gene	V gene	CDR3 protein
TRBJ2-3	TRBV6-4	CASSDLAGGSPDTQYF
TRBJ2-3	TRBV5-1	CASSSAGGRTDTQYF
TRBJ2-7	TRBV18	CASSPLDSMTSYEQYF
TRBJ2-6	TRBV15	CATSTTLSGANVLTF
TRBJ1-2	TRBV2	CASRDWNYGYTF
TRBJ1-1	TRBV28	CASSLFAEAMNTEAFF
TRBJ2-5	TRBV27	CASSSLYQETQYF
TRBJ2-3	TRBV5-4	CASSFLAGGSTDTQYF
TRBJ2-2	TRBV5-1	CASEAGGGTGELFF
TRBJ2-7	TRBV4-3	CASSQDRNSYYEQYF
TRBJ2-1	TRBV27	CASSPGLAAYNEQFF
TRBJ2-7	TRBV27	CASSPGGREGLYEQYF
TRBJ2-7	TRBV27	CASSYGLAWEQYF
TRBJ1-1	TRBV27	CASSLSLTGGTEAFF
TRBJ1-2	TRBV4-3	CASSQDWGGNYGYTF
TRBJ2-2	TRBV29-1	CSVESGASNTGELFF
TRBJ1-4	TRBV9	CASSPGETLRNEKLFF
TRBJ2-1	TRBV6-5	CASSYLSSYNEQFF
TRBJ1-1	TRBV30	CAWGLGGGNAEAFF
TRBJ1-1	TRBV28	CASKRQGGTEAFF
TRBJ1-2	TRBV27	CASSGQGWRGYTF
TRBJ2-5	TRBV30	CAWSPPQGGETQYF
TRBJ2-7	TRBV27	CASSLREGYEQYF
TRBJ1-2	TRBV4-3	CASSQGRTGAYYGYTF
TRBJ2-3	TRBV6-4	CASSEGTGFTDTQYF
TRBJ1-5	TRBV27	CASRLTGANQPQHF
TRBJ2-1	TRBV13	CASSLVGTSGGSYNEQFF
TRBJ2-1	TRBV29-1	CSVETAGFYNEQFF